The clone carrying this TCR beta chain was observed a few times. Its target is not known. MiXCR, run by TCRdb on the RACE reads, gives a single entry per CDR3 protein. The sample includes 340,000 or so distinct CDR3 sequences, around 7% of them seen just once. The source of the sample is a study of human T cells and chemical hapten exposure. Study-level background: Patch tests applied 0.01% DPC to the upper back, read at 6 days.

The sample's time point: patch test 1, 2 weeks after DPC sensitization. Treatment indicated: therapeutic diphenylcyclopropenone sensitization with weekly scalp DPC. Trimming removed 7 bases from V and 5 bases from J, with 14 bases in between. Looked up from germline, CDR1 is MNHEY and CDR2 is SVGEGT. This CDR3 comprises 13 residues. Whole-study results and caveats: It should be noted that donors had alopecia, so their immune response may differ from healthy people's.

The sequencing used whole blood, collected in connection with sensitization to the hapten diphenylcyclopropenone (DPC). The receptor comes from a woman under 30 with alopecia areata. Some clones in this sample may be carry-over from other donors' samples. The chain has TRBV6-2 or TRBV6-3 and TRBJ2-5; possibly TRBD1 for D (6 bases). Written as DNA, the CDR3 is TGTGCCAGCACCCCCAGGGGTCGGGAGACCCAGTACTTC. Translation: CASTPRGRETQYF.